This entry lists 21 T cell receptor beta chains sequenced from one sample in a study of post-analysis software for immune sequencing data. General observations from the study: Included in a set of five TRBV segments more frequent in patients than controls were TRBV5-6, TRBV5-1 and TRBV20-1.

The TCR beta cDNA libraries carried unique molecular identifiers. TCRdb reanalysed the PCR reads using MiXCR and keeps one entry per CDR3 protein. Of roughly 400,000 distinct CDR3 sequences listed, more than 30% were seen once; the top ten hold approximately 7.7%. Their cognate antigens are unknown. Specimen: blood. Source of these receptors: a girl aged 2 to 10 with multiple sclerosis.

This clonotype came up many times. The chain is built from TRBV5-6 and TRBJ2-1; 12 bases align to TRBD2. Germline-derived CDR1 and CDR2 are SGHDT and YYEEEE. V lost 4 bases and J lost 6; bases outside the gene matches: 2. CDR3 size: 14 residues. For the CDR3, the DNA is TGTGCCAGCAGCCCTAGCGGGGGGGCCAATGAGCAGTTCTTC. Its translation: CASSPSGGANEQFF.

The CDR3 DNA reads as TGCGCCAGCAACTTAGCGGGGGACCAAGAGACCCAGTACTTC. Its protein is CASNLAGDQETQYF. This sequence joins TRBV5-1 and TRBJ2-5, with 9 bases aligning to TRBD2. V trimming: 6 bases; J trimming: 0 bases; junction bases outside the gene matches: 3. Germline-derived CDR1 and CDR2 are SGHRS and YFSETQ. CDR3 size: 14 residues.

The V call is TRBV7-2, the J call TRBJ2-5, with D perhaps given as TRBD1 or TRBD2 (5 bases each). The V gene's germline CDR1 is SGHTA and CDR2 FQGNSA. V was cut by 7 bases and J by 11 bases, with 23 bases left in between. This CDR3 has 14 amino acids. For the CDR3, the DNA is TGTGCCAGCACCCGATTGGGGGAATACAATGAGCAGTACTTC. This codes for CASTRLGEYNEQYF. Using reference TRBV7-2 and TRBJ2-5 for the parts outside the CDR3, the full variable domain is GAGVSQSPSNKVTEKGKDVELRCDPISGHTALYWYRQSLGQGLEFLIYFQGNSAPDKSGLPSDRFSAERTGGSVSTLTIQRTQQEDSAVYLCASTRLGEYNEQYFGPGTRLLVL.

CDR3 protein: CASSQAGGVYEQFF. The CDR3 DNA reads TGCGCCAGCAGCCAAGCAGGGGGCGTGTATGAGCAGTTCTTC. The chain carries TRBV4-1 and TRBJ2-1, with 8 bases identical to TRBD1. Germline assignment: CDR1 MGHRA and CDR2 YSYEKL. The CDR3 is made up of 14 amino acids. The trim removed 1 base at V and 8 bases at J, leaving 4 bases unmatched.

V gene TRBV10-3 combines with J gene TRBJ1-4; D uncertain. The ends were cut back, 2 bases at V and 11 bases at J, with 9 bases in the middle. From germline, CDR1 is ENHRY and CDR2 SYGVKD. This CDR3 comprises 12 residues. The DNA of the CDR3 is TGTGCCATCAGTGAGGGGGAGGAGAAACTGTTTTTT. Its protein is CAISEGEEKLFF.

J is TRBJ2-7 and V is TRBV7-2; 10 positions agree with TRBD2. V trimming: 4 bases; J trimming: 3 bases; junction bases outside the gene matches: 3. The V gene's germline CDR1 is SGHTA and CDR2 FQGNSA. This CDR3 is 14 amino acids long. The CDR3, as DNA: TGTGCCAGCAGCTCCTCTAGCGGGGGCTACGAGCAGTACTTC. Protein product: CASSSSSGGYEQYF.

This clonotype was detected only a few times. The chain combines TRBV20-1 with TRBJ2-1, with D unresolved. Trimming took 0 bases from V and 0 from J, leaving 15 bases between them. The CDR3 spans 17 residues. Germline V gives CDR1 DFQATT, CDR2 SNEGSKA (reference sequence). CDR3 residues: CSARDPTLLSSYNEQFF. Written as DNA, the CDR3 is TGCAGTGCTAGAGATCCTACTCTACTAAGCTCCTACAATGAGCAGTTCTTC.

About this clonotype: The junction shows a germline mismatch at one end, possibly a read error. The CDR3, as DNA: TGTGCCGGCAGTCTAGGGGGGACAGGGGTGAATGAGCAGTTCTTC. This sequence encodes CAGSLGGTGVNEQFF. V is TRBV11-2 and J is TRBJ2-1; 10 bases agree with TRBD1. The CDR3 has 15 residues. Looked up from germline, CDR1 is SGHAT and CDR2 is FQNNGV. Full variable domain (rest looked up from reference TRBV11-2 and TRBJ2-1): EAGVAQSPRYKIIEKRQSVAFWCNPISGHATLYWYQQILGQGPKLLIQFQNNGVVDDSQLPKDRFSAERLKGVDSTLKIQPAKLEDSAVYLCAGSLGGTGVNEQFFGPGTRLTVL.

J is TRBJ2-5 and V is TRBV6-2 or TRBV6-3; possibly TRBD1 or TRBD2 for D (5 bases each). Germline lookup yields CDR1 MNHEY and CDR2 SVGEGT. The CDR3 covers 13 residues. Trimming stripped 5 bases from V and 5 bases from J, with 12 bases between. CDR3 nucleotide sequence: TGTGCCAGCAGTCGATGGGACGGGGAGACCCAGTACTTC. Translating gives CASSRWDGETQYF.

The chain links TRBV29-1 to TRBJ2-6, with D possibly TRBD1 on 5 matching bases. CDR3 length equals 14 residues. Germline V gives CDR1 SQVTM, CDR2 ANQGSEA. The V and J ends lost 6 bases and 2 bases respectively, with 11 bases between them. The DNA of the CDR3 is TGCAGCGTCCCCAGGGCGGCTGGGGCCAACGTCCTGACTTTC. This sequence encodes CSVPRAAGANVLTF.

The table lists this clonotype with many counts. The chain carries TRBV5-1 and TRBJ2-2; 9 bases fit TRBD2. Germline CDR1 SGHRS, CDR2 YFSETQ. The CDR3 totals 15 residues. V shed 6 bases, J shed 3 bases, and the junction held 6 bases outside the gene matches. The DNA of the CDR3 is TGCGCCAGCACCCTGAGGACTAGCGACACCGGGGAGCTGTTTTTT. As protein: CASTLRTSDTGELFF. Looking up the rest from reference TRBV5-1 and TRBJ2-2 gives the full variable domain: KAGVTQTPRYLIKTRGQQVTLSCSPISGHRSVSWYQQTPGQGLQFLFEYFSETQRNKGNFPGRFSGRQFSNSRSEMNVSTLELGDSALYLCASTLRTSDTGELFFGEGSRLTVL.

The chain recombines TRBV6-5 with TRBJ1-2; weak D call: TRBD1 (5 bases). The CDR3 totals 14 residues. The germline V gene has CDR1 MNHEY and CDR2 SVGAGI. The V gene lost 4 bases and the J gene lost 8 bases, with 17 bases spanning the gap. The CDR3 sequence: CASSSPAGPEGYTF. The DNA of the CDR3 is TGTGCCAGCAGTTCCCCGGCGGGGCCGGAAGGCTACACCTTC.

This clonotype has only a few counts. The genes are TRBV28 and TRBJ2-3; 9 bases are shared with TRBD2. Germline CDR1 and CDR2: MDHEN and SYDVKM. V shed 3 bases and J 2 bases; nucleotides not matched to a gene: 9. This CDR3 region has 17 residues. The CDR3 DNA follows: TGTGCCAGCAGTTTCGCGGGGGGGTCCAGTTACACAGATACGCAGTATTTT. This codes for CASSFAGGSSYTDTQYF.

The genes are TRBV7-9 and TRBJ1-4; unclear D gene. V lost 1 base and J lost 8, with 8 bases in between. CDR1 SEHNR and CDR2 FQNEAQ come from the germline V gene (reference sequence). This CDR3 is 13 amino acids long. CDR3 sequence (DNA): TGTGCCAGCAGCTTAGTCGGATGGGAAAAACTGTTTTTT. Translation gives CASSLVGWEKLFF.

J is TRBJ2-5 and V is TRBV4-2; D is unresolved. The CDR3 has 14 amino acids. The V gene lost 0 bases and the J gene lost 3 bases, with 8 bases spanning the gap. Germline values: CDR1 LGHNA, CDR2 YNFKEQ. CDR3 nucleotide sequence: TGTGCCAGCAGCCAAGATCCCAGGAAAGAGACCCAGTACTTC. It translates to CASSQDPRKETQYF.

The chain carries TRBV20-1 and TRBJ2-1; TRBD2 might be the D (6 bases). The V gene's germline CDR1 is DFQATT and CDR2 SNEGSKA (reference sequence). Trimming left V 0 bases short and J 6 bases short, with 24 bases between. The CDR3 consists of 18 residues. The CDR3: CSARDPTVELAYCNEQFF. For the CDR3, the DNA is TGCAGTGCTAGAGATCCTACTGTCGAGCTAGCGTACTGCAATGAGCAGTTCTTC.

The chain carries TRBV10-3 and TRBJ2-3, with 10 bases matching TRBD2. The length of the CDR3 is 14 residues. With V trimmed by 5 bases and J by 6 bases, 5 bases remained unmatched. The V gene's germline CDR1 is ENHRY and CDR2 SYGVKD. CDR3 sequence: CAISSAGGGDTQYF. Written as DNA, the CDR3 is TGTGCCATCAGTTCAGCGGGAGGGGGGGATACGCAGTATTTT.

The chain links TRBV6-5 to TRBJ1-1; the D is unclear. In germline, CDR1 is MNHEY, CDR2 SVGAGI. This CDR3 contains 15 residues. Trimming took 0 bases from V and 0 from J, leaving 8 bases between them. Written as DNA, the CDR3 is TGTGCCAGCAGTTACTCGCCTCAGGTGAACACTGAAGCTTTCTTT. It encodes CASSYSPQVNTEAFF.

The J gene is TRBJ1-6, the V gene TRBV5-1; 9 bases match TRBD1. The junction had 7 bases not matched to a gene; V was cut back by 4 bases and J by 5 bases. CDR1 and CDR2 from the germline V gene are SGHRS and YFSETQ. The CDR3 sequence is 16 residues long. The CDR3 reads CASSPTGTGNNSPLHF. CDR3 in DNA: TGCGCCAGCAGCCCTACCGGGACAGGGAATAATTCACCCCTCCACTTT.

This clonotype came up many times. The chain has TRBV12-3 or TRBV12-4 and TRBJ1-4; D ambiguous. The CDR3 has 16 residues. V was shortened by 4 bases and J by 7 bases, with 19 bases between the two germline ends. CDR3 protein: CASSSSWWSVGEKLFF. In DNA form, the CDR3 reads TGTGCCAGCAGTTCATCTTGGTGGTCCGTAGGTGAAAAACTGTTTTTT.

This clonotype was detected a few times. Here the CDR3 DNA reads TGCAGTGCTAGCGGGAGGGCCTTTAGAGAGCAGTACTTC. Translating gives CSASGRAFREQYF. This chain uses TRBV20-1 with TRBJ2-5, with 8 bases lining up with TRBD2. Germline CDR1 reads DFQATT; CDR2 reads SNEGSKA (reference sequence). V trimming: 3 bases; J trimming: 11 bases; junction bases outside the gene matches: 11. This CDR3 spans 13 amino acids.